This TCR beta chain is drawn from a study of CD8 T cells in Susac syndrome. The CDR3 spans 17 residues. V gave up 2 bases and J gave up 7 bases, with 24 bases separating them. Germline CDR1 reads MNHEY; CDR2 reads SMNVEV (reference sequence). RNA, at about 0.45 to 1 ug, was reverse transcribed with random hexamers. Amplification of TCR beta CDR3 across 54 Vbeta and 13 Jbeta was performed with immunoSEQ multiplex PCR. Via MiXCR, TCRdb re-called the immunoSEQ multiplex PCR reads, giving one row per CDR3 protein. The sample lists some 130,000 distinct CDR3 sequences; 91% were seen once. The sequencing input was CD8+ T cells from PBMCs. The gene calls are TRBV27 and TRBJ2-7, with D possibly TRBD1 on 6 matching bases. The receptor was isolated from a human donor with multiple sclerosis. CDR3 region: CASSLVPTTGPGMEQYF. In DNA form, the CDR3 reads TGTGCCAGCAGTTTAGTCCCGACGACAGGCCCTGGGATGGAGCAGTACTTC.